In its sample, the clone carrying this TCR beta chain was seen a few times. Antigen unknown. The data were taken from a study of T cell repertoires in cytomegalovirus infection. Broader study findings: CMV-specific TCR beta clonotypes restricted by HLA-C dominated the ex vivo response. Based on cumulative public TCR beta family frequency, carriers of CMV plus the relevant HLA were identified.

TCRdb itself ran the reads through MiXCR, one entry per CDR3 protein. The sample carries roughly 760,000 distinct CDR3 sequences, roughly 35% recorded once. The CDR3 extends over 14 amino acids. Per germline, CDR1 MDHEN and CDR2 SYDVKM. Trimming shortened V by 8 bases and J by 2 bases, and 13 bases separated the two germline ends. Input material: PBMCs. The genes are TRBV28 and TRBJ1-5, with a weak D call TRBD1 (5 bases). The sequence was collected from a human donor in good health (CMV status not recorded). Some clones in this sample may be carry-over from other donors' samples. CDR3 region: CASRRQGRNQPQHF. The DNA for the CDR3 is TGTGCCAGCCGGCGTCAGGGCCGCAATCAGCCCCAGCATTTT.